This T cell receptor (beta chain) was observed in a study of cytomegalovirus exposure and HLA in healthy donors. About the research overall: Early released data had 80 million or so unique TCRs, all coming from HLA-typed donors.

PCR amplification relied on 60 Vbeta primers (plus 13 Jbeta primers). Assay: immunoSEQ multiplex PCR; the TCRdb copy retains only in-frame clones and omits some. Of about 160,000 clones in the sample, 60% to 85% were seen once. CDR3 length equals 22 residues. V was pared by 0 bases and J by 4 bases, with 24 bases of the junction left unmatched. In germline, CDR1 is LGHNA, CDR2 YNFKEQ. This clone turned up a few times. Its antigen is not identified. Findings and caveats of the study: Reported results showed that the classifier diagnosed cytomegalovirus status with high specificity and sensitivity.

Healthy bone marrow donors supplied every sample. Source material: PBMCs. This TCR came from a woman in her fifties or sixties in good health and CMV-seropositive. The chain is built from TRBV4-2 and TRBJ2-5; 9 bases align to TRBD2. The CDR3 nucleotides read TGTGCCAGCAGCCAAGAACTGGTGGCACAGGGAGTGAACGGACTAGCGAGAGAGACCCAGTACTTC. Amino acid sequence: CASSQELVAQGVNGLARETQYF.